The 23 T cell receptor beta chains given below trace back to one sample, sequenced in a study of blood T cell repertoires in COVID-19 (dated by TCRdb to 2018 to 2020). Libraries came from the immunoSEQ multiplex PCR assay. Not all clones reach the TCRdb copy of this immuneACCESS table, which keeps in-frame sequences only. Checked studies attribute under half of the gap to unresolved V genes and leave the rest unexplained. Recorded for this sample are roughly 17,000 clones; over 85% of them occurred a single time. The leading ten clones occupy about 5.6% of the sample. Source material: peripheral blood. These receptor sequences come from a human donor in a cohort sampled during active COVID-19.

The chain has TRBV11-3 and TRBJ2-1, with D tentatively TRBD2 (6 bases). The ends were cut back, 1 base at V and 9 bases at J, with 10 bases in the middle. There are 13 residues in the CDR3. Germline V CDR1 and CDR2: SGHNT, YENEEA. CDR3 residues: CASSLVAEGEQFF. CDR3 DNA sequence: TGTGCCAGCAGCTTAGTGGCGGAGGGTGAGCAGTTCTTC.

This sequence joins TRBV7-6 and TRBJ2-7, with 8 bases aligning to TRBD2. CDR3 length equals 15 residues. Germline CDR1 is SGHVS and CDR2 is FNYEAQ. The junction had 5 bases not matched to a gene; V was cut back by 0 bases and J by 4 bases. The CDR3 reads CASSLATSGTYEQYF. CDR3 DNA: TGTGCCAGCAGCTTAGCCACTAGCGGAACATACGAGCAGTACTTC.

The chain uses TRBV2 and TRBJ2-5; tentatively, D is TRBD2 (5 bases). The germline CDR1 and CDR2 sequences are SNHLY and FYNNEI. The CDR3 consists of 14 residues. V lost 6 bases and J 3 bases, leaving 14 bases between the germline ends. In nucleotides, the CDR3 is TGTGCCAGCAGGGTTCGGACTTATAAAGAGACCCAGTACTTC. It encodes CASRVRTYKETQYF.

The V call is TRBV6-5, the J call TRBJ1-6; D might be TRBD1 (6 bases). Per germline, CDR1 MNHEY and CDR2 SVGAGI. Trimming pared 6 bases from V and 2 bases from J, leaving 8 bases between. The CDR3 runs 14 residues. CDR3 in DNA: TGTGCCAGCAGCGAGGGGGCCTATAATTCACCCCTCCACTTT. It specifies CASSEGAYNSPLHF.

This chain connects TRBV10-1 to TRBJ1-4, with a weak D call TRBD1 (6 bases). Trimming left V 6 bases short and J 5 bases short, with 13 bases between. Germline V gene lookup returns CDR1 WNHNN and CDR2 SYGVQD (reference sequence). The CDR3 extends over 14 amino acids. The CDR3 loop reads CASREDSRNEKLFF. DNA of the CDR3: TGCGCCAGCAGAGAGGACAGTCGGAATGAAAAACTGTTTTTT.

The J gene is TRBJ1-1, the V gene TRBV19; possibly TRBD1 for D (6 bases). The CDR3 sequence is 16 residues long. Germline CDR1 is LNHDA and CDR2 is SQIVND (reference sequence). V lost 4 bases, J lost 4 bases, and 19 bases lay in between. The CDR3 protein is CASSTPTGTLGTEAFF. Written as DNA, the CDR3 is TGTGCCAGTAGTACCCCAACCGGGACATTGGGCACTGAAGCTTTCTTT.

The chain combines TRBV5-1 with TRBJ2-3; TRBD1 aligns across 9 bases. Trimming removed 4 bases from V and 8 bases from J; junction bases left unmatched: 14. Per germline, CDR1 SGHRS and CDR2 YFSETQ. CDR3 length equals 16 residues. The CDR3 DNA reads as TGCGCCAGCAGCCCGCAGACAGGGGGGCTTTCGAGTACGCAGTATTTT. Encoded protein: CASSPQTGGLSSTQYF.

V gene TRBV5-1 combines with J gene TRBJ2-7, with D possibly being TRBD1 (6 bases). The V gene lost 4 bases and the J gene lost 1 base, with 12 bases spanning the gap. Germline-derived CDR1 and CDR2 are SGHRS and YFSETQ. This CDR3 has 14 residues. CDR3 in amino acids: CASSPDSLSYEQYF. The CDR3 DNA reads as TGCGCCAGCAGCCCGGACAGTTTATCCTACGAGCAGTACTTC.

The V gene is TRBV5-1, the J gene TRBJ1-1; no reliable D call. There are 13 residues in the CDR3. Trimming cost V 0 bases and J 6 bases, with 9 bases left between them. Germline CDR1 and CDR2: SGHRS and YFSETQ. The CDR3 region is CASSLVQMAEAFF. DNA of the CDR3: TGCGCCAGCAGCTTGGTTCAGATGGCTGAAGCTTTCTTT.

The chain is built from TRBV19 and TRBJ2-3; 7 bases map to TRBD2. The CDR3 is made up of 16 amino acids. Germline assignment: CDR1 LNHDA and CDR2 SQIVND (reference sequence). V dropped 2 bases and J dropped 3; count of bases not matched to a gene: 8. DNA for the CDR3: TGTGCCAGTAGTATACTTGGCGGGAGAAGTACAGATACGCAGTATTTT. This encodes CASSILGGRSTDTQYF.

V usage is TRBV15 and J usage is TRBJ2-7; D remains unclear. Trimming shortened V by 0 bases and J by 4 bases, and 7 bases separated the two germline ends. This CDR3 comprises 13 residues. CDR1 is LNHNV, CDR2 YYDKDF, per germline (reference sequence). The CDR3 nucleotides are TGTGCCACCAGCAGAGATCCAAATTACGAGCAGTACTTC. Amino acid sequence: CATSRDPNYEQYF.

The V and J genes are TRBV19 and TRBJ1-5; a weak D match, TRBD1 (5 bases). Germline V gives CDR1 LNHDA, CDR2 SQIVND (reference sequence). Trimming cost V 1 base and J 12 bases, with 10 bases left between them. The CDR3 sequence is 12 residues long. This CDR3 reads CASSIAQGLQHF. The CDR3 region has the DNA TGTGCCAGTAGTATAGCCCAGGGACTCCAGCATTTT.

The chain carries TRBV21-1 and TRBJ1-1. TRBV21-1 is described as a pseudogene. CDR3 size: 16 residues. Here the CDR3 reads CASSPLVTGKDTEAFF. The CDR3 coding sequence is TGTGCCAGCAGCCCCTTGGTGACTGGAAAGGACACTGAAGCTTTCTTT.

The chain recombines TRBV27 with TRBJ2-3; 7 bases fit TRBD2. V gave up 2 bases and J gave up 0 bases; unmatched junction bases: 5. There are 16 residues in the CDR3. Germline V lookup: CDR1 MNHEY, CDR2 SMNVEV (reference sequence). The CDR3 region is CASSLTGTTSTDTQYF. As DNA, the CDR3 is TGTGCCAGCAGTTTAACCGGGACTACTAGCACAGATACGCAGTATTTT.

This clone showed up just once. The chain links TRBV6-5 to TRBJ2-7, with TRBD2 identical over 7 bases. The CDR3 has 15 amino acids. Germline values: CDR1 MNHEY, CDR2 SVGAGI. Trimming took 6 bases from V and 5 from J; bases not matched to a gene: 13. CDR3 nucleotide sequence: TGTGCCAGCAGGACCTCGGGAGCGGGAAACCACGAGCAGTACTTC. Translating it yields CASRTSGAGNHEQYF.

This CDR3 reads CASSLVPVDTQYF. The CDR3 nucleotides read TGTGCCAGCAGCTTGGTTCCAGTAGATACGCAGTATTTT. The chain recombines TRBV5-5 with TRBJ2-3, with no clear D. Trimming removed 0 bases from V and 5 bases from J, with 7 bases in between. Germline V gene lookup returns CDR1 SGHKS and CDR2 YYEKEE (reference sequence). The CDR3 has 13 amino acids. The whole variable domain, filled in from reference TRBV5-5 and TRBJ2-3, reads DAGVTQSPTHLIKTRGQQVTLRCSPISGHKSVSWYQQVLGQGPQFIFQYYEKEERGRGNFPDRFSARQFPNYSSELNVNALLLGDSALYLCASSLVPVDTQYFGPGTRLTVL.

The rearrangement uses TRBV6-6 and TRBJ2-1; TRBD1 matches at 7 bases. V shed 1 base and J 8 bases; nucleotides not matched to a gene: 8. The CDR3 sequence is 15 residues long. Germline V lookup: CDR1 MNHNY, CDR2 SVGAGI (reference sequence). The CDR3 DNA reads TGTGCCAGCAGTTACTTCGCCAGGGGGTCGGATGAGCAGTTCTTC. It translates to CASSYFARGSDEQFF.

This sequence joins TRBV28 and TRBJ2-7; TRBD2 matches at 10 bases. Per the germline V gene, CDR1 is MDHEN and CDR2 is SYDVKM. Germline trimming cut 6 bases from V and 4 bases from J; bases unmatched to any gene: 12. The CDR3 covers 16 residues. The CDR3 sequence is CASRNTGLAGAYEQYF. The CDR3 DNA follows: TGTGCCAGCAGGAACACTGGGCTAGCGGGAGCGTACGAGCAGTACTTC.

The rearrangement uses TRBV7-3 and TRBJ2-1; perhaps TRBD2 as D (5 bases). Trimming stripped 6 bases from V and 5 bases from J, with 11 bases between. The CDR3 spans 13 residues. Germline V lookup: CDR1 SGHTA, CDR2 FQGTGA. CDR3 coding DNA: TGTGCCAGCAGGCGAGACGGGGACAATGAGCAGTTCTTC. This gives the protein CASRRDGDNEQFF.

The chain recombines TRBV4-1 with TRBJ2-7; 11 positions agree with TRBD1. CDR3 length: 17 residues. Per germline, CDR1 MGHRA and CDR2 YSYEKL. J was trimmed by 7 bases and V by 0 bases; bases with no gene match: 11. CDR3 in DNA: TGCGCCAGCAGCCAAGAAATCGTTGGACAGGGGGCAGGGGAGCAGTACTTC. Residues: CASSQEIVGQGAGEQYF.

The chain is built from TRBV5-1 and TRBJ2-3; tentative D call: TRBD2 (5 bases). V lost 1 base and J lost 1, with 10 bases in between. This CDR3 spans 15 amino acids. The germline V gene has CDR1 SGHRS and CDR2 YFSETQ. CDR3: CASSLFRGRTDTQYF. As DNA, the CDR3 is TGCGCCAGCAGCTTGTTCCGGGGTCGCACAGATACGCAGTATTTT.

This clone has just one count. The chain recombines TRBV18 with TRBJ2-5; 12 positions match TRBD2. CDR3 length: 15 residues. V was clipped by 6 bases and J by 2 bases; unmatched bases: 4. Germline V gives CDR1 KGHSH, CDR2 LQKENI. This CDR3 reads CASSAGLAGQETQYF. The CDR3 nucleotides are TGTGCCAGCTCTGCGGGACTAGCGGGTCAAGAGACCCAGTACTTC.

This rearrangement joins TRBV5-1 to TRBJ2-5; 12 nucleotides agree with TRBD2. V dropped 5 bases and J dropped 3; count of bases not matched to a gene: 5. This CDR3 is 15 amino acids long. Germline values: CDR1 SGHRS, CDR2 YFSETQ. The CDR3 DNA reads as TGCGCCAGCAGGAAACTAGCGGGGGGTAAAGAGACCCAGTACTTC. Translation: CASRKLAGGKETQYF.